The 27 T cell receptor delta chains below come from one sample, sequenced in a study of gamma-delta chains in newborns, infants, children. TCRdb re-called the reads with CATT. The sample lists about 6,900 delta-chain clones, less than 2.5% occurring once. The material sequenced was blood. These receptors were collected from a child who was a newborn, infant or young child, either healthy, febrile or measles-vaccinated (not recorded which).

Worth noting for this clone: TCRdb's protein for this DNA is that of a much larger clone and differs from the translation at residue 9, likely a read error; the protein shown is the DNA translation. The V gene is TRDV2, the J gene TRDJ1, with TRDD3 as a possible D gene (5 bases). The CDR3 totals 17 residues. The V end lost 4 bases, the J end lost 0 bases, and 20 bases lay between the germline ends. Germline CDR1 and CDR2: GEAIGNYY and EKD. In DNA form, the CDR3 reads TGTGCCTGTGATCCCGTAGGGGGGGTACCGTACACCGATAAACTCATCTTT. Its protein product is CACDPVGGVPYTDKLIF.

This clone was counted a few times. This may be a read error, as it is one base from a much larger clone. The V call is TRDV2, the J call TRDJ3; 10 nucleotides line up with TRDD3. Germline V CDR1 and CDR2: GEAIGNYY, EKD. The CDR3 consists of 17 residues. The CDR3 coding sequence is TGTGCCTGTGACCCTACTGGGGGATCCTTGGACACCCGACAGATGTTTTTC. Translating gives CACDPTGGSLDTRQMFF.

This clone rates as medium-sized (0.01 to 0.1%). The gene calls are TRDV1 and TRDJ1; TRDD3 is a possible D gene (5 bases). The CDR3 runs to 16 residues. Germline V gene data show CDR1 as TSWWSYY and CDR2 as QGS. The germline V and J ends were trimmed by 0 bases and 1 base, with 12 bases remaining between them. CDR3 nucleotide sequence: TGTGCTCTTGGGGAACTAGACCCCCTGGGCACCGATAAACTCATCTTT. Translation: CALGELDPLGTDKLIF.

This clone was seen a handful of times. The TCRdb protein comes from a much larger clone and disagrees with this DNA's translation at residue 3, likely due to a read error; the protein given here is derived from the DNA. The CDR3 DNA sequence: TGTGCCCGTGACCACTGGGGGATAAGCTCCTGGGACACCCGACAGATGTTTTTC. It encodes CARDHWGISSWDTRQMFF. This rearrangement joins TRDV2 to TRDJ3, with 11 bases identical to TRDD3. CDR3 size: 18 residues. Germline CDR1 is GEAIGNYY and CDR2 is EKD.

A word on this clone: With a much larger clone just one base away, this may be a read error. Other DNA sequences in this specimen translate into the identical CDR3. This rearrangement joins TRDV2 to TRDJ1; perhaps TRDD3 as D (6 bases). The CDR3 has 16 amino acids. Germline loops: CDR1 GEAIGNYY, CDR2 EKD. Here the CDR3 reads CACDTVGIPDTDKLIF. The DNA of the CDR3 is TGCGCCTGTGACACCGTGGGGATTCCCGACACCGATAAACTCATCTTT.

This clone was picked up a small number of times. TCRdb lists the protein of a much larger clone for this DNA, which differs at residue 15, so this is likely a read error; the protein given here is translated from the DNA itself. The gene calls are TRDV1 and TRDJ1; TRDD3 matches 10 bases. The CDR3 sequence is 18 residues long. The V gene end was trimmed by 5 bases and the J gene end by 11 bases; junction bases not matched to a gene: 23. Germline CDR1 and CDR2: TSWWSYY and QGS. The DNA for the CDR3 is TGTGCTCTTGGGAGGAAAGGGGGAAGGTTACTGGGGGATGGCAGTCTCATCTTT. Translation: CALGRKGGRLLGDGSLIF.

By sample share, this clone is medium-sized. The sample holds other DNA sequences that translate to the same CDR3. The chain combines TRDV2 with TRDJ3; TRDD3 matches at 10 bases. Germline CDR1 reads GEAIGNYY; CDR2 reads EKD. The CDR3 length is 19 residues. The V gene end was trimmed by 3 bases and the J gene end by 9 bases; junction bases not matched to a gene: 16. CDR3 sequence reads: CACDPIVLGDPGFTRQMFF. DNA for the CDR3: TGTGCCTGTGACCCGATTGTACTGGGGGATCCTGGTTTCACCCGACAGATGTTTTTC.

This clone was seen a handful of times. This clone may be a read error of a much larger clone one base away. The chain joins TRDV1 to TRDJ3, with D perhaps TRDD3 (7 bases). The germline CDR1 and CDR2 sequences are TSWWSYY and QGS. The CDR3 loop spans 23 amino acids. The CDR3 is CALGEPLPPGIALPSLDTRQMFF. CDR3 nucleotide sequence: TGTGCTCTTGGGGAACCCCTTCCCCCGGGGATAGCGCTCCCCTCCTTGGACACCCGACAGATGTTTTTC.

Regarding this clone: A far larger clone is off by one base, so a read error is likely. The sample carries other DNA sequences with the same CDR3. The gene calls are TRDV2 and TRDJ2, with 7 bases lining up with TRDD3. This CDR3 has 14 residues. Trimming removed 0 bases from V and 5 bases from J; junction bases left unmatched: 2. The V gene's germline CDR1 is GEAIGNYY and CDR2 EKD. CDR3 DNA: TGTGCCTGTGACACCGTGGGGGACACAGCACAACTCTTCTTT. Translated: CACDTVGDTAQLFF.

In its sample, this clone is medium-sized. The same CDR3 is also encoded by other DNA sequences in this sample. The V gene is TRDV2, the J gene TRDJ1; 10 nucleotides align to TRDD3. The CDR3 loop spans 16 amino acids. In germline, CDR1 is GEAIGNYY, CDR2 EKD. Germline trimming cut 3 bases from V and 0 bases from J; bases unmatched to any gene: 6. The CDR3 coding sequence is TGTGCCTGTGACGGACTGGGGGATCGGTACACCGATAAACTCATCTTT. Amino acid sequence: CACDGLGDRYTDKLIF.

To note about this clone: TCRdb shows a much larger clone's protein in place of this DNA's translation, and the two differ at residue 14, likely through a read error; the protein shown is translated from the DNA. The J gene is TRDJ1, the V gene TRDV2, with a tentative D call TRDD3 (6 bases). Looked up from germline, CDR1 is GEAIGNYY and CDR2 is EKD. The CDR3 has 16 residues. CDR3 coding DNA: TGTGCCTGTGACACCGTGGGGATTCCCGACACCGATAAACCCATCTTT. Translating it yields CACDTVGIPDTDKPIF.

Worth noting for this clone: TCRdb's entry gives the protein of a much larger clone, which mismatches this DNA's translation at residue 3, likely from a read error; the protein reported here is translated from the DNA. The chain recombines TRDV2 with TRDJ3; unclear D gene. The CDR3 has 17 amino acids. Germline CDR1 reads GEAIGNYY; CDR2 reads EKD. CDR3 sequence reads: CAGDTVESSWDTRQMFF. The DNA for the CDR3 is TGTGCCGGTGACACGGTGGAAAGCTCCTGGGACACCCGACAGATGTTTTTC.

This clone turned up a few times. The chain recombines TRDV2 with TRDJ3; TRDD3 agrees at 7 bases. Germline V gives CDR1 GEAIGNYY, CDR2 EKD. V was clipped by 0 bases and J by 0 bases; unmatched bases: 7. The CDR3 is 19 residues long. CDR3 nucleotides: TGTGCCTGTGACACCGGGTACTGGGGAATCTCCTGGGACACCCGACAGATGTTTTTC. Protein sequence: CACDTGYWGISWDTRQMFF.

This clone is medium-sized in the sample. This sample includes further DNA sequences coding for the same CDR3. The rearrangement joins TRAV38-2/DV8 to TRDJ1; tentative D call: TRDD3 (7 bases). Trimming left V 4 bases short and J 0 bases short, with 34 bases between. The germline CDR1 and CDR2 sequences are TSESDYY and QEAYKQQN. The CDR3 spans 22 residues. CDR3 coding DNA: TGTGCTTATAGGGGTCCCTTCCACTGGGGACCGACCCGTAGGCTGTACACCGATAAACTCATCTTT. It encodes CAYRGPFHWGPTRRLYTDKLIF.

Of note for this clone: Translating this DNA gives a protein that differs at residue 3 from the TCRdb one, which belongs to a much larger clone; a read error is likely, and the protein shown is this translation. The chain carries TRDV2 and TRDJ3; 9 nucleotides align to TRDD3. The CDR3 contains 18 residues. Germline values: CDR1 GEAIGNYY, CDR2 EKD. DNA for the CDR3: TGTGCCCGTGACACCGGGGATACGCTGCACTGGGACACCCGACAGATGTTTTTC. This codes for CARDTGDTLHWDTRQMFF.

This clone is categorized as large (0.1 to 1%). The same CDR3 is also encoded by other DNA sequences in this sample. The chain uses TRDV2 and TRDJ3; TRDD3 matches at 11 bases. CDR3 size: 19 residues. Trimming cost V 1 base and J 0 bases; bases outside gene matches: 4. CDR1 is GEAIGNYY, CDR2 EKD, per germline. This CDR3 is CACDTGGYASSWDTRQMFF. In DNA, the CDR3 is TGTGCCTGTGACACTGGGGGATACGCAAGCTCCTGGGACACCCGACAGATGTTTTTC.

This clone has a handful of counts. V gene TRDV2 combines with J gene TRDJ3; 12 bases match TRDD3. CDR1 is GEAIGNYY and CDR2 is EKD in the germline V gene. With 3 bases clipped from V and 2 bases from J, the junction kept 7 bases outside the gene matches. This CDR3 spans 19 amino acids. For the CDR3, the DNA is TGTGCCTGTGACGCCGTACTGGGGGATACCGCCTGGGACACCCGACAGATGTTTTTC. This gives the protein CACDAVLGDTAWDTRQMFF.

With respect to this clone: Since a much larger clone is just one base distant, this may be a read error. The same CDR3 arises from other DNA sequences in this sample as well. The CDR3, as DNA: TGTGCTTGTGGTTTGGGGGATACGCCCTCCTGGGACACCCGACAGATGTTTTTC. As protein: CACGLGDTPSWDTRQMFF. The V and J genes are TRDV2 and TRDJ3; TRDD3 matches 11 bases. The CDR3 length is 18 residues. Germline loops: CDR1 GEAIGNYY, CDR2 EKD.

In regard to this clone: This may stem from a read error, because a much larger clone lies one nucleotide away. V and J are TRDV2 and TRDJ3; the D gene is possibly TRDD3 (5 bases). The V gene lost 0 bases and the J gene lost 0 bases, with 23 bases spanning the gap. The CDR3 is 22 amino acids. Per the germline V gene, CDR1 is GEAIGNYY and CDR2 is EKD. The CDR3 here is CACDTGRRTVGFSSWDTRQMFF. The CDR3 region has the DNA TGTGCCTGTGACACCGGGCGGCGTACTGTGGGATTTAGCTCCTGGGACACCCGACAGATGTTTTTC.

This clone was found a few times. TCRdb lists the protein of a much larger clone for this DNA, which differs at residue 8, so this is likely a read error; the protein given here is translated from the DNA itself. Within the sample, other DNA sequences also encode this same CDR3. The chain combines TRDV2 with TRDJ3, with 7 bases lining up with TRDD3. The ends lost 1 base at V and 0 bases at J; junction bases unmatched: 5. The CDR3 sequence is 18 residues long. Germline assignment: CDR1 GEAIGNYY and CDR2 EKD. The CDR3 DNA reads TGTGCCTGTGACACGGGGGGATCCTCCTCCTGGGACACCCGACAGATGTTTTTC. Its translation is CACDTGGSSSWDTRQMFF.

This clone is medium-sized (0.01 to 0.1%) by share. CDR3 DNA: TGTGCCTGTGACTCGTTAGACGCTGGGGGCCGGAGGACCTCCTGGGACACCCGACAGATGTTTTTC. Protein product: CACDSLDAGGRRTSWDTRQMFF. The chain links TRDV2 to TRDJ3, with TRDD3 matching 7 bases. From germline, CDR1 is GEAIGNYY and CDR2 EKD. After removal of 3 bases from V and 0 bases from J, the junction contained 19 bases not matched to a gene. The length of the CDR3 is 22 residues.

A word on this clone: A much more abundant neighbour one base away suggests this may be a read error. This sequence joins TRDV2 and TRDJ3; 13 nucleotides line up with TRDD3. The CDR3 totals 21 residues. CDR1 is GEAIGNYY, CDR2 EKD, per germline. The CDR3 reads CACDTTGGYAEKSWDARQMFF. In DNA, the CDR3 is TGTGCCTGTGACACTACTGGGGGATACGCGGAGAAGTCCTGGGACGCCCGACAGATGTTTTTC.

Notes on this clone: The protein that TCRdb holds for this DNA derives from a much larger clone and differs from the translated DNA at residue 3, which likely indicates a read error; the protein shown here is translated from the DNA. The chain uses TRDV2 and TRDJ3; 8 bases agree with TRDD3. Germline values: CDR1 GEAIGNYY, CDR2 EKD. The CDR3 has 17 residues. This CDR3 is CASDTVLGAWDTRQMFF. CDR3 sequence (DNA): TGTGCCAGTGACACCGTACTGGGGGCCTGGGACACCCGACAGATGTTTTTC.

There are a few counts of this clone. The V call is TRDV2, the J call TRDJ2; TRDD3 matches 11 bases. This CDR3 has 18 residues. Germline V gene sequence: CDR1 GEAIGNYY, CDR2 EKD. V dropped 3 bases and J dropped 0; count of bases not matched to a gene: 8. The CDR3 DNA reads as TGTGCCTGTGACGGATTACTGGGGGATAAAGCTTTGACAGCACAACTCTTCTTT. Protein: CACDGLLGDKALTAQLFF.

For this clone: This may stem from a read error, because a much larger clone lies one nucleotide away. The same CDR3 also results from other DNA sequences found in this sample. The chain uses TRDV2 and TRDJ1; 7 nucleotides agree with TRDD3. The germline CDR1 and CDR2 sequences are GEAIGNYY and EKD. The CDR3 spans 16 residues. The CDR3 nucleotides read TGCGCCTGTGACTCAACTGGGGCTCAGTACACCGATAAACTCATCTTT. This translates into CACDSTGAQYTDKLIF.

Points on this clone: TCRdb's listed protein matches a much larger clone and diverges from this DNA's translation at residue 17, likely through a read error; the protein shown comes from the DNA. The chain is built from TRDV2 and TRDJ3, with D perhaps matching TRDD3 (5 bases). The germline gives CDR1 GEAIGNYY, CDR2 EKD. The CDR3 length is 18 residues. The CDR3 here is CACDTRGFSSWDTRQMIF. CDR3 nucleotides: TGTGCCTGTGACACGAGGGGGTTCAGCTCCTGGGACACCCGACAGATGATTTTC.

Within the sample, this clone is medium-sized (0.01 to 0.1%). The sample carries other DNA sequences with the same CDR3. The chain couples TRDV2 to TRDJ2, with 7 bases that match TRDD3. J was trimmed by 4 bases and V by 0 bases; bases with no gene match: 13. The CDR3 is made up of 18 amino acids. The germline gives CDR1 GEAIGNYY, CDR2 EKD. The CDR3 DNA is TGTGCCTGTGACACCGAAGAGGGGGGATCCCCCCCGACAGCACAACTCTTCTTT. Translation gives CACDTEEGGSPPTAQLFF.